This T cell receptor beta chain originates from a study of cytomegalovirus exposure and HLA in healthy donors. Method: immunoSEQ multiplex PCR; TCRdb's copy keeps in-frame clones and lacks some. Seen here are roughly 130,000 clones, more than 70% observed once, and the top ten hold 1.4%. The clonotype comes from a man younger than 45 in good health and CMV-seronegative. Sequencing was performed on PBMCs.

The CDR3 region is CASSYAGGEQYF. The CDR3 region has the DNA TGTGCCAGCAGTTACGCGGGAGGCGAGCAGTACTTC. The J gene is TRBJ2-7, the V gene TRBV6-5; 8 bases agree with TRBD2. Per the germline V gene, CDR1 is MNHEY and CDR2 is SVGAGI. This CDR3 is 12 amino acids long. V lost 2 bases, J lost 6 bases, and 0 bases stayed unmatched.